In its sample, the clone carrying this TCR beta chain was seen once. What it binds is not known. The sample is drawn from a study of siplizumab effects on memory and regulatory T cells. On the study more broadly: With siplizumab at around 0.91 ug/mL or without drug, mixed lymphocyte reactions were set up in pairs. Findings and limits, study-wide: Siplizumab gave mappable alloreactive CD4+ clones an average Treg-derived fraction of about 70%, against around 30% in controls. Only a minor fraction of alloreactive clones mapped to unstimulated subsets.

Produced via immunoSEQ multiplex PCR; TCRdb's table is partial and in-frame only. Counted here are about 6,600 clones, roughly 38% occurring once; the ten biggest clones make up approximately 15%. The cells of the mixed lymphocyte reaction underwent an approximately six-day coculture at 37°C. What was sequenced was CFSE-low (dividing) CD8+ T cells sorted from an allogeneic mixed lymphocyte reaction. The TCR sequence derives from a human donor in good health; the cells came from an allogeneic mixed lymphocyte reaction.

The chain's CDR3 is CASSSSLDTQYF. DNA of the CDR3: TGTGCCAGCAGCAGTAGTTTGGATACGCAGTATTTT. The chain uses TRBV5-3 and TRBJ2-3; no firm D call. TRBV5-3 is placed among ORFs of uncertain function. V was trimmed by 8 bases and J by 6 bases, leaving 13 bases between them. CDR3 length: 12 residues.